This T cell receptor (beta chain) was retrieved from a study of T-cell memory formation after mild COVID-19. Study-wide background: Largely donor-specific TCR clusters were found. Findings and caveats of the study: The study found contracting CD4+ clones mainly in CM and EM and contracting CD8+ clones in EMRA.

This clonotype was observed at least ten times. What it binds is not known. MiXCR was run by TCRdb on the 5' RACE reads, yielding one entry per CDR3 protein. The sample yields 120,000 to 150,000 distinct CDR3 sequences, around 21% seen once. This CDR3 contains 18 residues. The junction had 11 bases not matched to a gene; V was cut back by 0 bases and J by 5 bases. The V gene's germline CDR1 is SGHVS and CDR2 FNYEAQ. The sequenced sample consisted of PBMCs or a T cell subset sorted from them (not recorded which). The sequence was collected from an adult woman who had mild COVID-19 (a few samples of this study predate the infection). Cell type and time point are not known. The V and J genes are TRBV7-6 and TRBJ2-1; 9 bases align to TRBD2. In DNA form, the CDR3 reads TGTGCCAGCAGCTTAGCGCGAGCGGGAGGACGGCCGGACAATGAGCAGTTCTTC. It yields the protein CASSLARAGGRPDNEQFF.